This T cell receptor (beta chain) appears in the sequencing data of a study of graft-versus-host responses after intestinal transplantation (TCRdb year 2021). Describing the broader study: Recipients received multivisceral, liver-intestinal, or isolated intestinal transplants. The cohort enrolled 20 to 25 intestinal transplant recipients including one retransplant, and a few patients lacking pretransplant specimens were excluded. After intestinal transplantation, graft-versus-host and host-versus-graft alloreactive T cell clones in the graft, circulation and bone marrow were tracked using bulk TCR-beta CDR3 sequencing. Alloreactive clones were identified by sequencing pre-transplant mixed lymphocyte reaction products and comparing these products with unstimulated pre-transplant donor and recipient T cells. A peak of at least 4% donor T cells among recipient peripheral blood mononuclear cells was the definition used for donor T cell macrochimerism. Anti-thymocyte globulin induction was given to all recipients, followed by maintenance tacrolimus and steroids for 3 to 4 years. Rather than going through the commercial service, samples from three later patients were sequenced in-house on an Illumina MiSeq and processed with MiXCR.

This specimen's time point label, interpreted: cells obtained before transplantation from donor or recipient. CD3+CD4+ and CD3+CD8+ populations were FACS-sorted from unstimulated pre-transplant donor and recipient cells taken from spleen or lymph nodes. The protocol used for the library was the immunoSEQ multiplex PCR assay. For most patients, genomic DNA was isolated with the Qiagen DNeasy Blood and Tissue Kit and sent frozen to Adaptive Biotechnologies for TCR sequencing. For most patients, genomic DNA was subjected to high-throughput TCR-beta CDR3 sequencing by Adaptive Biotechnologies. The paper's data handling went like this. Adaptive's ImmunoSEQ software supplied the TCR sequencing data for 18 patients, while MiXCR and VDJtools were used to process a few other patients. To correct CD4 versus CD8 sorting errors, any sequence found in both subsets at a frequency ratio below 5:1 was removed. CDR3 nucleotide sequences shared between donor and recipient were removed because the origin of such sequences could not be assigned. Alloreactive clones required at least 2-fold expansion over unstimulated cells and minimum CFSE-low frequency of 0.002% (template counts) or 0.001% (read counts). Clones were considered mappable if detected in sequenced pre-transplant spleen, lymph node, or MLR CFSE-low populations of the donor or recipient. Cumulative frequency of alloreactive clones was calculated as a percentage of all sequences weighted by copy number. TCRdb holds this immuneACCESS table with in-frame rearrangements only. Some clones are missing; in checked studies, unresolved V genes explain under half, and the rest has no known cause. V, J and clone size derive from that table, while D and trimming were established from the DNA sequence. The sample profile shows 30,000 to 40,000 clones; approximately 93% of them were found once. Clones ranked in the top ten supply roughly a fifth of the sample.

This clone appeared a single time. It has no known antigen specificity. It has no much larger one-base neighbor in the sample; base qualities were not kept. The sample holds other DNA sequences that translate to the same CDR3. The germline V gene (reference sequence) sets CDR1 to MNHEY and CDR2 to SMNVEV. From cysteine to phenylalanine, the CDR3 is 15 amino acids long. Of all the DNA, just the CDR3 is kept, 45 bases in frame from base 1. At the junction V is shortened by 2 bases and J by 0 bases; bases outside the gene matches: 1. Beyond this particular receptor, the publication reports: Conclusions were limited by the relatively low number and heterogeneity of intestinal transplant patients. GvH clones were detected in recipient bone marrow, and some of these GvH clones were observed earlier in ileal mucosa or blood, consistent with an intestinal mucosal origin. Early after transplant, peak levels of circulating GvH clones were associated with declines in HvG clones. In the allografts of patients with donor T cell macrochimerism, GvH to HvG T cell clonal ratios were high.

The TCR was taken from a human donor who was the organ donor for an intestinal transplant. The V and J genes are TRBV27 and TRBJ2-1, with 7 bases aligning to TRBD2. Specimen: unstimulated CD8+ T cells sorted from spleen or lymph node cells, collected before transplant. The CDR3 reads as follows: CASSLGGSSYNEQFF. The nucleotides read TGTGCCAGCAGTTTAGGCGGGAGCTCCTACAATGAGCAGTTCTTC.